These T cell receptor beta chains were read from a single sample in a study of blood T cell repertoires in COVID-19. The protocol was immunoSEQ multiplex PCR, while the TCRdb copy is restricted to in-frame clones and leaves out a portion. The sample yields fewer than 300,000 clones, about nine tenths seen once. Sequenced material: PBMCs or T cells enriched from blood (not recorded which). All receptors derive from a man in his late teens or twenties who had recovered from COVID-19. Both conserved end residues are part of each CDR3. A D gene is named only where the DNA matches it firmly. Clone size is shown for a subset of rows, as once, few, many or a class of expanded clone.

DNA: TGTGCCAGCAGTTCAGTCCCCTCCGGCACAGATACGCAGTATTTT; CDR3: CASSSVPSGTDTQYF; J: TRBJ2-3; size: .; D: .; V: TRBV27
DNA: TGCGCCAGCAGCTTGGCAGACAGGGGGGGCTACAATGAGCAGTTCTTC; CDR3: CASSLADRGGYNEQFF; J: TRBJ2-1; size: .; D: TRBD1; V: TRBV5-1
DNA: TGTGCCAGCAGCTTGGAGGCGGTGCCGTACGAGCAGTACTTC; CDR3: CASSLEAVPYEQYF; J: TRBJ2-7; size: .; D: .; V: TRBV5-4
DNA: TGTGCCAGCACCCCGAACAGTGAAAAACTGTTTTTT; CDR3: CASTPNSEKLFF; J: TRBJ1-4; size: .; D: .; V: TRBV5-5
DNA: TGTGCCAGCAGTTTATGGCCCGGACACCCCGGAGAGACCCAGTACTTC; CDR3: CASSLWPGHPGETQYF; J: TRBJ2-5; size: .; D: .; V: TRBV27
DNA: TGCGCCAGCAGCTTGACTAGCGGGAGAATGTACGAGCAGTACTTC; CDR3: CASSLTSGRMYEQYF; J: TRBJ2-7; size: .; D: TRBD2; V: TRBV5-1
DNA: TGTGCCAGCAGCTGGGCCGGCTACAATGAGCAGTTCTTC; CDR3: CASSWAGYNEQFF; J: TRBJ2-1; size: .; D: .; V: TRBV7-9
DNA: TGTGCCAGCAGTGAAGGAGGGCAAGAGACCCAGTACTTC; CDR3: CASSEGGQETQYF; J: TRBJ2-5; size: .; D: .; V: TRBV6-1
DNA: TGTGCCAGCACCCCGGACAGGGTGAGGGGGGATGAGCAGTTCTTC; CDR3: CASTPDRVRGDEQFF; J: TRBJ2-1; size: .; D: TRBD1; V: TRBV27
DNA: TGTGCCACCAGTGACCCCGGGACTAGCTCCAGCAATGAGCAGTTCTTC; CDR3: CATSDPGTSSSNEQFF; J: TRBJ2-1; size: .; D: TRBD2; V: TRBV24-1
DNA: TGTGCCAGCAGTCCACTAGCGGGAGGCCCCTCTGGGGCCAACGTCCTGACTTTC; CDR3: CASSPLAGGPSGANVLTF; J: TRBJ2-6; size: .; D: TRBD2; V: TRBV28
DNA: TGTGCCAGCAGTTCAGGGATCCTAGCGGGAGATACGCAGTATTTT; CDR3: CASSSGILAGDTQYF; J: TRBJ2-3; size: .; D: TRBD2; V: TRBV28
DNA: TGCGCCAGCAGCTTGGCCAGGGGCGACCATGGCTACACCTTC; CDR3: CASSLARGDHGYTF; J: TRBJ1-2; size: .; D: .; V: TRBV5-1
DNA: TGTGCCAGCAGCGACTCCCACTCCTCCTACGAGCAGTACTTC; CDR3: CASSDSHSSYEQYF; J: TRBJ2-7; size: few; D: .; V: TRBV6-6
DNA: TGTGCCAGCTCACCGGGACTCTATGAGCAGTACTTC; CDR3: CASSPGLYEQYF; J: TRBJ2-7; size: .; D: .; V: TRBV18
DNA: TGTGCCAGCAGCTCGGGACACCCAGGGACCTACGAGCAGTACTTC; CDR3: CASSSGHPGTYEQYF; J: TRBJ2-7; size: .; D: .; V: TRBV7-9
DNA: TGTGCCAGCAGGACTCGACAGGTCCCCTACGAGCAGTACTTC; CDR3: CASRTRQVPYEQYF; J: TRBJ2-7; size: .; D: .; V: TRBV27
DNA: TGTGCCAGCAGCCCCTACAGGGGGGCCTACAATGAGCAGTTCTTC; CDR3: CASSPYRGAYNEQFF; J: TRBJ2-1; size: once; D: TRBD1; V: TRBV2
DNA: TGTGCCAGCAGCTTTGGTCAGGGAACTAATGAAAAACTGTTTTTT; CDR3: CASSFGQGTNEKLFF; J: TRBJ1-4; size: .; D: .; V: TRBV7-8
DNA: TGTGCCAGCAGCTCGACTAGAGGTAGCCGGCTGGAGATAGATACGCAGTATTTT; CDR3: CASSSTRGSRLEIDTQYF; J: TRBJ2-3; size: .; D: .; V: TRBV7-9
DNA: TGTGCCATCAGTGTACAGGATGGCTACACCTTC; CDR3: CAISVQDGYTF; J: TRBJ1-2; size: .; D: .; V: TRBV10-3
DNA: TGTGCCAGCAGTTATGCCGGGACAGGAAGCTCTGGGGCCAACGTCCTGACTTTC; CDR3: CASSYAGTGSSGANVLTF; J: TRBJ2-6; size: .; D: TRBD1; V: TRBV2
DNA: TGTGCCAGCAGCCCCGCCCCCGGGACAGGAGGAGAGACCCAGTACTTC; CDR3: CASSPAPGTGGETQYF; J: TRBJ2-5; size: .; D: TRBD1; V: TRBV3-1/TRBV3-2
DNA: TGTGCCAGTAGTCATACCCCACAGGGTTCTAGAAACACCATATATTTT; CDR3: CASSHTPQGSRNTIYF; J: TRBJ1-3; size: .; D: .; V: TRBV19
DNA: TGTGCCAGCAGCAAACCCTTACAGGCGGGGGGGGACGAGCAGTACTTC; CDR3: CASSKPLQAGGDEQYF; J: TRBJ2-7; size: .; D: TRBD2; V: TRBV5-6
DNA: TGTGCCAGTAGTATACATATAGCCGATGGCTACACCTTC; CDR3: CASSIHIADGYTF; J: TRBJ1-2; size: few; D: .; V: TRBV19
DNA: TGTGCCAGCAGTGATGGACAGGGTTACAATGAGCAGTTCTTC; CDR3: CASSDGQGYNEQFF; J: TRBJ2-1; size: .; D: TRBD1; V: TRBV6-1
DNA: TGTGCCAGCAGCCGACCGGGAGCCCAGGTCTACGAGCAGTACTTC; CDR3: CASSRPGAQVYEQYF; J: TRBJ2-7; size: .; D: .; V: TRBV5-5
DNA: TGTGCCAGCAGCCGGCAGGACATCTCACAAGAGACCCAGTACTTC; CDR3: CASSRQDISQETQYF; J: TRBJ2-5; size: .; D: .; V: TRBV3-1/TRBV3-2
DNA: TGCGCCAGCAGCCCTGTTTCACCTACGGAGGAGCAGTACTTC; CDR3: CASSPVSPTEEQYF; J: TRBJ2-7; size: .; D: .; V: TRBV5-1
DNA: TGTGCCAGCAGTGAAAGCACAGTATTCAATCAGCCCCAGCATTTT; CDR3: CASSESTVFNQPQHF; J: TRBJ1-5; size: .; D: .; V: TRBV6-1
DNA: TGTGCCTGGAGTGTTGCCAGGGTGAATGAGCAGTTCTTC; CDR3: CAWSVARVNEQFF; J: TRBJ2-1; size: .; D: .; V: TRBV30
DNA: TGTGCCAGCAGCTTACCGAGCGGGGAGCTGTTTTTT; CDR3: CASSLPSGELFF; J: TRBJ2-2; size: .; D: .; V: TRBV9
DNA: TGTGCCAGCAGTTTTTGGACAGGGGATTCACCCCTCCACTTT; CDR3: CASSFWTGDSPLHF; J: TRBJ1-6; size: once; D: TRBD1; V: TRBV6-5
DNA: TGCGCCAGCAGCGCGGGGACAGGGGGCCGAGAGACCCAGTACTTC; CDR3: CASSAGTGGRETQYF; J: TRBJ2-5; size: .; D: TRBD1; V: TRBV5-1
DNA: TGTGCCAGCAGTGTTGGCGGGGATCCCCGAGAGACCCAGTACTTC; CDR3: CASSVGGDPRETQYF; J: TRBJ2-5; size: few; D: .; V: TRBV2
DNA: TGTGCCATCAAGGTTACAGGGGACGAGCAGTACTTC; CDR3: CAIKVTGDEQYF; J: TRBJ2-7; size: .; D: TRBD1; V: TRBV10-3
DNA: TGCGCCAGCAATCGTGGACAGGGGTCGAACACTGAAGCTTTCTTT; CDR3: CASNRGQGSNTEAFF; J: TRBJ1-1; size: .; D: TRBD1; V: TRBV5-1